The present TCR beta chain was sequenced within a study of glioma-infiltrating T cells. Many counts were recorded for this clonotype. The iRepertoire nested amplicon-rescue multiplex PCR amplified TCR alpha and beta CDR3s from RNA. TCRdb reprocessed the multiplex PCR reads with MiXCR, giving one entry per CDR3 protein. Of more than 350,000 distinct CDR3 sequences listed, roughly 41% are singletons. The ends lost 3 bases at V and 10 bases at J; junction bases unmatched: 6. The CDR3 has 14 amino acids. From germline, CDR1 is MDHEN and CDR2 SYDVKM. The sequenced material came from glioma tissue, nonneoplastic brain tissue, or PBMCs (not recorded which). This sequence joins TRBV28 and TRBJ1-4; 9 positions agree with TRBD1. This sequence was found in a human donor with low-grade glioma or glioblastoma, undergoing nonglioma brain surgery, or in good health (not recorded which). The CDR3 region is CASSLGTGIGKLFF. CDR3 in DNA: TGTGCCAGCAGTTTGGGGACAGGGATTGGAAAACTGTTTTTT.